The sequence of this T cell receptor (beta chain) was determined in a study of blood T cell repertoires in COVID-19. As for the study in general: The United States, Italy and Spain provided the acute and convalescent COVID-19 samples. From T cells, B-cell-depleted T cells, or PBMCs came the material, which was cDNA or gDNA.

As handled by the study authors: Reference gene primer amplification yielded estimated nucleated cell counts. Produced via immunoSEQ multiplex PCR; TCRdb's table is partial and in-frame only. Clonal size and the V and J genes are those of that table, whereas D and trimming came from the DNA. Of roughly 150,000 clones detected, roughly 77% appear once; the ten largest clones hold less than 5.5%. With V trimmed by 6 bases and J by 8 bases, 15 bases remained unmatched. This CDR3 contains 16 residues. Germline CDR1 is LNHDA and CDR2 is SQIVND (reference sequence). The rearrangement joins TRBV19 to TRBJ1-4, with 7 bases aligning to TRBD1. Specimen: peripheral blood. The receptor was derived from a man aged 60 to 75 with acute or convalescent COVID-19. The CDR3 coding sequence is TGTGCCAGTAGATTCTCCGGAGGACAGGTCGGGGAAAAACTGTTTTTT. Residues: CASRFSGGQVGEKLFF. Full variable domain (rest looked up from reference TRBV19 and TRBJ1-4): DGGITQSPKYLFRKEGQNVTLSCEQNLNHDAMYWYRQDPGQGLRLIYYSQIVNDFQKGDIAEGYSVSREKKESFPLTVTSAQKNPTAFYLCASRFSGGQVGEKLFFGSGTQLSVL.